This T cell receptor beta chain was identified during a study of blood T cell repertoires in COVID-19. J gave up 2 bases and V 4 bases, and 4 bases lay outside the gene matches. CDR3 length: 15 residues. Germline values: CDR1 LGHDT, CDR2 YNNKEL (reference sequence). Ages ranged from roughly 18 to 100 years, with residence in about 23 US areas. As handled by the study authors: Reference gene primer amplification in the assay estimated nucleated cell counts. TCRdb keeps only in-frame clones here, not all; method: immunoSEQ multiplex PCR. That table supplies the V and J calls and clone size; D and trimming were determined from the DNA. Of roughly 290,000 clones in the sample, roughly 89% were seen once.

The sequence derives from a woman aged 40 to 50 who had recovered from COVID-19. The genes are TRBV3-1 (or the pseudogene TRBV3-2) and TRBJ2-2, with 7 bases that match TRBD1. Source material: PBMCs or T cells enriched from blood (not recorded which). CDR3 sequence reads: CASSPRTGNTGELFF. CDR3 nucleotides: TGTGCCAGCAGCCCCCGGACAGGTAACACCGGGGAGCTGTTTTTT.